The clone carrying this T cell receptor beta chain was seen more than once but under ten times. The sample is drawn from a study of cytomegalovirus exposure and HLA in healthy donors. The PCR employed 60 Vbeta primers together with 13 Jbeta primers. Assay: immunoSEQ multiplex PCR; the TCRdb copy retains only in-frame clones and omits some. Of approximately 220,000 clones in the sample, approximately 78% were seen once. V lost 3 bases and J 3 bases, leaving 9 bases between the germline ends. The CDR3 runs 13 residues. Germline-derived CDR1 and CDR2 are SGHTA and FQGNSA. The source is a man aged 25-45 years in good health and CMV-seronegative. J is TRBJ2-7 and V is TRBV7-2; the D is unclear. Sequenced input: PBMCs. The CDR3: CASSLRPGYEQYF. The CDR3 bases are TGTGCCAGCAGCTTGCGCCCCGGCTACGAGCAGTACTTC.